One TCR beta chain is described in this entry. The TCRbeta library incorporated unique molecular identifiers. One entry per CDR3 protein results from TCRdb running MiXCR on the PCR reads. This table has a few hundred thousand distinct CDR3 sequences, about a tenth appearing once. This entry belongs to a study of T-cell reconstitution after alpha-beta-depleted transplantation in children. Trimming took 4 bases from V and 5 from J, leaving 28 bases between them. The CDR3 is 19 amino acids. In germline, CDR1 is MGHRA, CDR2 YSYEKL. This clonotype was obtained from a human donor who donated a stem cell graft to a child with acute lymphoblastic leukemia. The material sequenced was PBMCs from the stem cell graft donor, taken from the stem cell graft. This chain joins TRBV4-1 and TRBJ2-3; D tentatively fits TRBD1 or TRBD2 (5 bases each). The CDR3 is CASSLTFVTAASRGDTQYF. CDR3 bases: TGCGCCAGCAGCCTGACCTTCGTGACAGCGGCATCGAGGGGAGATACGCAGTATTTT.